This TCR beta chain was recovered during a study of T cell responses to AZD1222 COVID-19 vaccine. Deletions cut 3 bases from V and 5 bases from J, with 11 bases between. Germline assignment: CDR1 MDHEN and CDR2 SYDVKM. The CDR3 extends over 13 amino acids. Profiled with immunoSEQ multiplex PCR; TCRdb holds only in-frame clones, not every one. Of 150,000 to 180,000 clones listed, about 88% are singletons. The specimen comprised peripheral blood, sampled on day 0 of AZD1222 vaccination. This chain uses TRBV28 with TRBJ2-7; D uncertain. The receptor comes from an adult in good health. The CDR3 spells CASSLVAPHEQYF. The CDR3 DNA is TGTGCCAGCAGTTTGGTCGCACCCCACGAGCAGTACTTC.